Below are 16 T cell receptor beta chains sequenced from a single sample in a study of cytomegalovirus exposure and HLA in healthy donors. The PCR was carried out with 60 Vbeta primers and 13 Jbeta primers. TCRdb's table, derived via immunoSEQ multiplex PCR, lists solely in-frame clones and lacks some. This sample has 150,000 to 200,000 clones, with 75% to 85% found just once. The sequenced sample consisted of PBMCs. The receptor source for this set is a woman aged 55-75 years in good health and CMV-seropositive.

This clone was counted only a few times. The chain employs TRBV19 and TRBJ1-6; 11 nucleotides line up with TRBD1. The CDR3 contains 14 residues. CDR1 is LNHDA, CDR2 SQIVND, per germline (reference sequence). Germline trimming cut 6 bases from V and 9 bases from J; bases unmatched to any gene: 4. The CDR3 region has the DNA TGTGCCAGTAGCACCGGGACAGGGGGTTCACCCCTCCACTTT. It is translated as CASSTGTGGSPLHF.

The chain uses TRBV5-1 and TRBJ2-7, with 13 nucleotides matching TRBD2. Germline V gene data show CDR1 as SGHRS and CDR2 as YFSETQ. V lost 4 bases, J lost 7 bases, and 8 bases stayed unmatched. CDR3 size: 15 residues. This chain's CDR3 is CASSPLAGGPREQYF. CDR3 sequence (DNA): TGCGCCAGCAGCCCACTAGCGGGAGGGCCGAGGGAGCAGTACTTC.

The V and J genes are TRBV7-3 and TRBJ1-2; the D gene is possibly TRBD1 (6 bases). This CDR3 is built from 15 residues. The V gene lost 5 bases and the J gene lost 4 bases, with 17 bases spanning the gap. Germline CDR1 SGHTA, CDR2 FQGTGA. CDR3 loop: CASSPTYRAVYGYTF. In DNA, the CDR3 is TGTGCCAGCAGCCCAACCTACAGGGCCGTCTATGGCTACACCTTC. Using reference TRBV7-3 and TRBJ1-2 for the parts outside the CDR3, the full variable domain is GAGVSQTPSNKVTEKGKYVELRCDPISGHTALYWYRQSLGQGPEFLIYFQGTGAADDSGLPNDRFFAVRPEGSVSTLKIQRTERGDSAVYLCASSPTYRAVYGYTFGSGTRLTVV.

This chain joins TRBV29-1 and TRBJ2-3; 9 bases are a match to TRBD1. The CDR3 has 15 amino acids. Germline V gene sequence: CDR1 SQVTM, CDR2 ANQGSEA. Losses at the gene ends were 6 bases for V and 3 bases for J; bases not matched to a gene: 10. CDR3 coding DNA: TGCAGCGTCCGTGAGCCGGGACAGGGAACAGATACGCAGTATTTT. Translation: CSVREPGQGTDTQYF.

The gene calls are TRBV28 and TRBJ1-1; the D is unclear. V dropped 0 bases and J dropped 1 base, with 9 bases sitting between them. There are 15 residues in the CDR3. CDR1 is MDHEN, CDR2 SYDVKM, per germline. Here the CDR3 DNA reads TGTGCCAGCAGTTTATGGACCAACAGGAACACTGAAGCTTTCTTT. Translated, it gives CASSLWTNRNTEAFF.

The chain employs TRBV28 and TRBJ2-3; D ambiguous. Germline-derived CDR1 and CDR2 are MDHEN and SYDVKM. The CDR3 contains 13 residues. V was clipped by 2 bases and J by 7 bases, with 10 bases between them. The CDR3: CASSLPPPYTQYF. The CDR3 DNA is TGTGCCAGCAGTTTACCCCCCCCGTATACGCAGTATTTT.

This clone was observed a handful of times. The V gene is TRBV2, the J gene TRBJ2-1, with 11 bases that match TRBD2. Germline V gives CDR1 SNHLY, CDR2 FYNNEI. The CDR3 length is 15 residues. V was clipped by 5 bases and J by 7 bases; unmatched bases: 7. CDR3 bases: TGTGCCAGCAGTAATAGCGGGAGGGCCTGGAATGAGCAGTTCTTC. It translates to CASSNSGRAWNEQFF.

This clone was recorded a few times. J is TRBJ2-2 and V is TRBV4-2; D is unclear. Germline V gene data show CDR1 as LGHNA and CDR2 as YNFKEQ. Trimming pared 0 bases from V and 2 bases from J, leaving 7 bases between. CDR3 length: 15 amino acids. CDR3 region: CASSQDLLNTGELFF. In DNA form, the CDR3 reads TGTGCCAGCAGCCAAGATCTCCTTAACACCGGGGAGCTGTTTTTT.

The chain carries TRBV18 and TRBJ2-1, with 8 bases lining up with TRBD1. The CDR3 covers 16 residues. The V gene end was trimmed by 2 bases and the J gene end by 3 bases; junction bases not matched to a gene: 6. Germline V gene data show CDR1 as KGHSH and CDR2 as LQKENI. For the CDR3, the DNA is TGTGCCAGCTCACCATTGGACAGGGTGGGCTACAATGAGCAGTTCTTC. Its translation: CASSPLDRVGYNEQFF.

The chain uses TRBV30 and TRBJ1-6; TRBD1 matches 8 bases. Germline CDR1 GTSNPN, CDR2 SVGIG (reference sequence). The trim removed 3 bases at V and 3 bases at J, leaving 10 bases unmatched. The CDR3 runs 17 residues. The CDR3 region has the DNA TGTGCCTGGAGGCCCCCGGACAGGGAGTTCTATAATTCACCCCTCCACTTT. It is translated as CAWRPPDREFYNSPLHF.

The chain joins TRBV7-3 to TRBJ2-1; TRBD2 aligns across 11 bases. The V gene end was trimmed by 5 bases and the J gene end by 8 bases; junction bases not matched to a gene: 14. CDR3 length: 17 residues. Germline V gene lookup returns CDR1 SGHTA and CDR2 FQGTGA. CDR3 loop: CASSPSSGGPGVDEQFF. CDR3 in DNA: TGTGCCAGCAGCCCCTCTAGCGGGGGGCCTGGTGTGGATGAGCAGTTCTTC.

The DNA of the CDR3 is TGTGCCAGCAGCCTCACTAGCGGGAGTCCCGGGGAGCTGTTTTTT. Encoded protein: CASSLTSGSPGELFF. The chain combines TRBV9 with TRBJ2-2, with TRBD2 matching over 11 bases. Germline V gene data show CDR1 as SGDLS and CDR2 as YYNGEE. Germline trimming cut 4 bases from V and 6 bases from J; bases unmatched to any gene: 5. CDR3 length: 15 residues.

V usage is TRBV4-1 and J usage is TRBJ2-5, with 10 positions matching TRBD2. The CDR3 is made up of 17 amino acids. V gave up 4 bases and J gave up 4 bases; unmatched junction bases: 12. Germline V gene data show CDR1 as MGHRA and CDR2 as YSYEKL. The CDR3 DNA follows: TGCGCCAGCAGCCCAGGGGCGGCTAGCGGGAGTGGAGAGACCCAGTACTTC. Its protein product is CASSPGAASGSGETQYF.

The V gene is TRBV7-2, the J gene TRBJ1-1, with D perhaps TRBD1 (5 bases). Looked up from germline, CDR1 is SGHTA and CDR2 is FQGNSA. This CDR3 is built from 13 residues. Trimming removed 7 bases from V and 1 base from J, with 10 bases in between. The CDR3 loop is CASTKRGNTEAFF. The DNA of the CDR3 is TGTGCCAGCACCAAAAGGGGGAACACTGAAGCTTTCTTT. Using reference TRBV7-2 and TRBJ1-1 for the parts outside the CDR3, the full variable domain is GAGVSQSPSNKVTEKGKDVELRCDPISGHTALYWYRQSLGQGLEFLIYFQGNSAPDKSGLPSDRFSAERTGGSVSTLTIQRTQQEDSAVYLCASTKRGNTEAFFGQGTRLTVV.

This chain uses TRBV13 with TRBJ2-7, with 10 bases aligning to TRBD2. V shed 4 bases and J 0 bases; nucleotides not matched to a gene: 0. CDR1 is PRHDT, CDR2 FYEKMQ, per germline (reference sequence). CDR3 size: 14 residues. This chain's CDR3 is CASSSSGSSYEQYF. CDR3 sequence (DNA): TGTGCCAGCAGCTCTAGCGGGAGCTCCTACGAGCAGTACTTC.

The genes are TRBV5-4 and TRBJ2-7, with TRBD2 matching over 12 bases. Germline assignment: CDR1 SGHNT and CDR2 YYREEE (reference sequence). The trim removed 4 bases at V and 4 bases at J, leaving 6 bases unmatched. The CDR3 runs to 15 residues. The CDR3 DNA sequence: TGTGCCAGCAGCACGACTAGCGGGAGTGGTTACGAGCAGTACTTC. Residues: CASSTTSGSGYEQYF.